This T cell receptor (beta chain) was sequenced during a study of T cells and copy number aberrations in small-cell lung cancer. Overall study findings and caveats: Tumors showed lower T-cell density, richness and clonality than adjacent lung, though density did not differ significantly. Findings need validation given the study's small sample size.

All donors had upfront surgery, without preoperative chemotherapy or radiotherapy, and never received immunotherapy. Each donor had smoking or heavy second-hand smoke exposure. For this clone: As yet, its antigen is unknown.

TCRdb's copy holds only in-frame clones and misses some; the assay was immunoSEQ multiplex PCR. The sample contains around 6,100 clones, about 72% of which appear only once. The sequencing sample was made of normal tissue next to the tumor. The clonotype originates from a woman in her seventies with small cell lung cancer. Some clones in this sample may be carry-over from other donors' samples.

CDR3 coding DNA: TGTGCCAGTAGCGACCCGAGCAGGGGTCAGCCCCAGCATTTT. As protein: CASSDPSRGQPQHF. The rearrangement uses TRBV19 and TRBJ1-5; tentative D call: TRBD1 (6 bases). The CDR3 consists of 14 residues. Germline CDR1 reads LNHDA; CDR2 reads SQIVND (reference sequence). Trimming took 6 bases from V and 6 from J, leaving 15 bases between them.